This entry lists 6 T cell receptor beta chains sequenced from one sample in a study of cytomegalovirus exposure and HLA in healthy donors. The PCR ran on 60 Vbeta and 13 Jbeta primers. Clones were read by immunoSEQ multiplex PCR, and TCRdb kept only the in-frame ones, dropping some. The sample carries 100,000 to 150,000 clones, about 80% recorded once. Sequencing was performed on PBMCs. All receptors derive from a man aged 35-49 years in good health and CMV-seronegative.

This chain uses TRBV7-3 with TRBJ2-2; D unresolved. The CDR3 is 15 amino acids. Trimming left V 0 bases short and J 4 bases short, with 9 bases between. Germline loops: CDR1 SGHTA, CDR2 FQGTGA. The CDR3 sequence is CASSLTRERTGELFF. In nucleotides, the CDR3 is TGTGCCAGCAGCTTAACCCGAGAGCGCACCGGGGAGCTGTTTTTT.

The chain couples TRBV28 to TRBJ1-5, with 9 positions matching TRBD1. The CDR3 spans 16 residues. CDR1 is MDHEN and CDR2 is SYDVKM in the germline V gene. J gave up 6 bases and V 6 bases, and 12 bases lay outside the gene matches. The CDR3 here is CASRHHTGGPGQPQHF. CDR3 nucleotide sequence: TGTGCCAGCAGGCATCATACAGGGGGCCCTGGTCAGCCCCAGCATTTT.

The gene calls are TRBV5-1 and TRBJ2-3; D not resolved. The germline gives CDR1 SGHRS, CDR2 YFSETQ. Trimming took off 0 bases at V and 0 bases at J, with 11 bases between the two ends. The CDR3 has 16 residues. This CDR3 reads CASSLEAGPSTDTQYF. Written as DNA, the CDR3 is TGCGCCAGCAGCTTGGAGGCAGGCCCTAGCACAGATACGCAGTATTTT.

The chain's CDR3 is CASSLDAVGYTF. The CDR3 nucleotides are TGTGCCAGCAGCTTGGACGCGGTGGGCTACACCTTC. This chain links TRBV5-6 with TRBJ1-2; D is uncertain. The CDR3 consists of 12 residues. Trimming removed 0 bases at V and 8 bases at J, with 8 bases between. Germline lookup yields CDR1 SGHDT and CDR2 YYEEEE.

V usage is TRBV5-1 and J usage is TRBJ2-1; 12 nucleotides line up with TRBD2. The length of the CDR3 is 16 residues. Looked up from germline, CDR1 is SGHRS and CDR2 is YFSETQ. The V segment lost 4 bases and the J segment 5 bases; nucleotides outside the gene matches: 7. The CDR3 spells CASSLLLAGGDNEQFF. The CDR3 coding sequence is TGCGCCAGCAGCCTTCTTCTAGCGGGAGGGGACAATGAGCAGTTCTTC.

This chain uses TRBV5-1 with TRBJ2-5; no reliable D call. The CDR3 has 12 amino acids. CDR1 and CDR2 (germline): SGHRS, YFSETQ. Trimming took 4 bases from V and 4 from J, leaving 8 bases between them. The CDR3 DNA reads TGCGCCAGCAGCCCTAACCTAGAGACCCAGTACTTC. Protein sequence: CASSPNLETQYF.